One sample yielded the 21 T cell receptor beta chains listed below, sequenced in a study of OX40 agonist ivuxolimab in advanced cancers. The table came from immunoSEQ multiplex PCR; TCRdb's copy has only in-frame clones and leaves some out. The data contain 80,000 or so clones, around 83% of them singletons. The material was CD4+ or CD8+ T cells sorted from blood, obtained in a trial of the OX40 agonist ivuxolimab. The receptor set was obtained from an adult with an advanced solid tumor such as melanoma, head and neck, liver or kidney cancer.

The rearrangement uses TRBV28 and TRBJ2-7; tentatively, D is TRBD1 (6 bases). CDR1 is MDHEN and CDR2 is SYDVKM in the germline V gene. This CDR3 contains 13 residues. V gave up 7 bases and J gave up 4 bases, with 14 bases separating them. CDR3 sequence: CASMWGRSYEQYF. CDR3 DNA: TGTGCCAGCATGTGGGGGCGGTCATACGAGCAGTACTTC.

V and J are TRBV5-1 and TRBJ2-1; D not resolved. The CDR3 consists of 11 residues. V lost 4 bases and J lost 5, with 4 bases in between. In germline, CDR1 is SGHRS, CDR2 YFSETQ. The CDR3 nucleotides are TGCGCCAGCAGCAGTGACAATGAGCAGTTCTTC. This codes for CASSSDNEQFF.

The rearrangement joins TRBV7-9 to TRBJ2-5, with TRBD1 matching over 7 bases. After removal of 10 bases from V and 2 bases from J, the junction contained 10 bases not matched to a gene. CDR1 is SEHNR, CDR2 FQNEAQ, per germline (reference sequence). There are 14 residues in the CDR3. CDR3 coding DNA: TGTGCCATTAAGGACAGGTCCGGACAAGAGACCCAGTACTTC. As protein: CAIKDRSGQETQYF. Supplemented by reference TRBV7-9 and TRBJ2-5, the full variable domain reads DTGVSQNPRHKITKRGQNVTFRCDPISEHNRLYWYRQTLGQGPEFLTYFQNEAQLEKSRLLSDRFSAERPKGSFSTLEIQRTEQGDSAMYLCAIKDRSGQETQYFGPGTRLLVL.

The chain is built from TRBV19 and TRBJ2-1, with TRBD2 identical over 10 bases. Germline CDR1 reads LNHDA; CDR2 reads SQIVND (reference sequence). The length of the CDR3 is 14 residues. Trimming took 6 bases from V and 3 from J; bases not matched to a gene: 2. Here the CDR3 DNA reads TGTGCCAGTAGCCGACTAGCGGGCTACAATGAGCAGTTCTTC. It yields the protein CASSRLAGYNEQFF.

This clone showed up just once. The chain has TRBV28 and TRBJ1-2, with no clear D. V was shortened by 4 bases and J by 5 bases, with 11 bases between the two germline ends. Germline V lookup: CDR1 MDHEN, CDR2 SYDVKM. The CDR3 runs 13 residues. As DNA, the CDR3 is TGTGCCAGCAGTTCCTCATCGAAGTATGGCTACACCTTC. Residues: CASSSSSKYGYTF.

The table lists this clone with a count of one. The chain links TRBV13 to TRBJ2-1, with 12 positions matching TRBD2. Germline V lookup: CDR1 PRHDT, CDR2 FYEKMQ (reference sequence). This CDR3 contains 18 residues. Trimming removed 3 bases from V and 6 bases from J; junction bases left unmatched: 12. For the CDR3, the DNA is TGTGCCAGCAGCTTGCTGTTATGGACTAGCGGGGCCCCCAATGAGCAGTTCTTC. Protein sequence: CASSLLLWTSGAPNEQFF.

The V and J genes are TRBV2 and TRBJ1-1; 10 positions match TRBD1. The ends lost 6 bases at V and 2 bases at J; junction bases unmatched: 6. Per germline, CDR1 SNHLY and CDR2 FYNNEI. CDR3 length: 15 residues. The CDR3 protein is CASRNRDRGNTEAFF. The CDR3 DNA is TGTGCCAGCAGAAACCGGGACAGGGGAAACACTGAAGCTTTCTTT.

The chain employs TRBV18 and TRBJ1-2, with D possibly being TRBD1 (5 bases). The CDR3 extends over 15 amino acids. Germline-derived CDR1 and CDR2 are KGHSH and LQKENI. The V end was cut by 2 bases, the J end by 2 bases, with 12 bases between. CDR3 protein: CASSPSRGKNYGYTF. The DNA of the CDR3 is TGTGCCAGCTCACCATCCCGGGGGAAAAACTATGGCTACACCTTC.

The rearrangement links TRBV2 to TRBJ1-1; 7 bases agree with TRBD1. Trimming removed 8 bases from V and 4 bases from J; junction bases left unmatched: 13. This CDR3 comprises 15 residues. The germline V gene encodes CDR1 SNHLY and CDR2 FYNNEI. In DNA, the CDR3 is TGTGCCAGCGACATCACAGGGGCGGGAGGCACTGAAGCTTTCTTT. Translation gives CASDITGAGGTEAFF. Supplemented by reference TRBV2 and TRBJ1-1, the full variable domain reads EPEVTQTPSHQVTQMGQEVILRCVPISNHLYFYWYRQILGQKVEFLVSFYNNEISEKSEIFDDQFSVERPDGSNFTLKIRSTKLEDSAMYFCASDITGAGGTEAFFGQGTRLTVV.

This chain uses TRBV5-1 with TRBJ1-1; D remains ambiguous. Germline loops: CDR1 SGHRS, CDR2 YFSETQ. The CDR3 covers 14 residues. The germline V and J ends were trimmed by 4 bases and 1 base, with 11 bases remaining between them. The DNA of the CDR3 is TGCGCCAGCAGCCAGGACGGCCAGAACACTGAAGCTTTCTTT. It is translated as CASSQDGQNTEAFF.

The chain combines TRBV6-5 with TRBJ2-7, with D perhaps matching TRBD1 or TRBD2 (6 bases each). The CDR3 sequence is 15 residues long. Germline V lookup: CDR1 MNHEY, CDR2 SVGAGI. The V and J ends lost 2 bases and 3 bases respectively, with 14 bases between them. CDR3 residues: CASSYGGLVGYEQYF. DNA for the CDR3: TGTGCCAGCAGTTACGGGGGGCTGGTGGGCTACGAGCAGTACTTC.

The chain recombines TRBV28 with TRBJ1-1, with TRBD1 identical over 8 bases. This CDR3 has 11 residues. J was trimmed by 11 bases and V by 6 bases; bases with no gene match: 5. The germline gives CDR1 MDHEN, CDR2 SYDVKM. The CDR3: CASRRTGGAFF. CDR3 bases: TGTGCCAGCAGACGTACAGGGGGGGCTTTCTTT.

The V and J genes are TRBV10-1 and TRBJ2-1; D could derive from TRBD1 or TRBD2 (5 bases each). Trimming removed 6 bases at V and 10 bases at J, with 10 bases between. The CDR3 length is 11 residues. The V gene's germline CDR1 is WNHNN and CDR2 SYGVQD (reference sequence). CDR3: CASSGTGEQFF. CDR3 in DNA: TGCGCCAGCAGCGGGACGGGAGAGCAGTTCTTC.

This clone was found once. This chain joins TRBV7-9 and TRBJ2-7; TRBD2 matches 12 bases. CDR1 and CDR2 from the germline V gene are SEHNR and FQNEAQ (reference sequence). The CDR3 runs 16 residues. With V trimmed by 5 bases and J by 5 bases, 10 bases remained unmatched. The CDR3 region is CASSTWRTSGTDEQYF. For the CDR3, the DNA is TGTGCCAGCAGCACATGGCGGACTAGCGGGACCGACGAGCAGTACTTC.

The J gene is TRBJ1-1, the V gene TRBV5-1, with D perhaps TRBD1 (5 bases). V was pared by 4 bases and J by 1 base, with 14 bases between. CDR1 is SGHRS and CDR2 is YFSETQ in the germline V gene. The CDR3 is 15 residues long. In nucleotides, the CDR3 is TGCGCCAGCAGCCCAAACGTAGACAGGAACACTGAAGCTTTCTTT. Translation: CASSPNVDRNTEAFF.

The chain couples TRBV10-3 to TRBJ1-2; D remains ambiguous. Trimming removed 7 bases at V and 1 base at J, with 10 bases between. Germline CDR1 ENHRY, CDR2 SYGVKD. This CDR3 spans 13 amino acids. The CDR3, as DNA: TGTGCCATCACCCCCAGAATTAACTATGGCTACACCTTC. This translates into CAITPRINYGYTF.

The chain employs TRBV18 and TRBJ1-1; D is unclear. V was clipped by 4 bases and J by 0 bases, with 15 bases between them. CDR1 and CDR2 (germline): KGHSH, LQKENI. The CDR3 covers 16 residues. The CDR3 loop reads CASSLTGRAVNTEAFF. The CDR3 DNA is TGTGCCAGCTCACTAACGGGAAGGGCGGTGAACACTGAAGCTTTCTTT.

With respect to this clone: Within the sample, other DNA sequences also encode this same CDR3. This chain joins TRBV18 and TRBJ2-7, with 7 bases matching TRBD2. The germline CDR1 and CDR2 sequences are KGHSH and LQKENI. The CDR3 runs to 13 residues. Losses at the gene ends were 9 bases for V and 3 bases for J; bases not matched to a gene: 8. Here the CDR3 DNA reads TGTGCCAGTTCTGAAGGGAGGGGCTACGAGCAGTACTTC. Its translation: CASSEGRGYEQYF. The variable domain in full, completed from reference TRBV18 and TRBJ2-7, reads NAGVMQNPRHLVRRRGQEARLRCSPMKGHSHVYWYRQLPEEGLKFMVYLQKENIIDESGMPKERFSAEFPKEGPSILRIQQVVRGDSAAYFCASSEGRGYEQYFGPGTRLTVT.

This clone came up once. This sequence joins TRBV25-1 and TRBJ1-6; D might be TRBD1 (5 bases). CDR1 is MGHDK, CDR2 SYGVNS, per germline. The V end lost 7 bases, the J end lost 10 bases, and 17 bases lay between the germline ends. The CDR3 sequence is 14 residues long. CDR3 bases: TGTGCCAGCAAGATGGAGTCCCAGGGCTCACCCCTCCACTTT. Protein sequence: CASKMESQGSPLHF. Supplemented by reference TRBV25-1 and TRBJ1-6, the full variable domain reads EADIYQTPRYLVIGTGKKITLECSQTMGHDKMYWYQQDPGMELHLIHYSYGVNSTEKGDLSSESTVSRIRTEHFPLTLESARPSHTSQYLCASKMESQGSPLHFGNGTRLTVT.

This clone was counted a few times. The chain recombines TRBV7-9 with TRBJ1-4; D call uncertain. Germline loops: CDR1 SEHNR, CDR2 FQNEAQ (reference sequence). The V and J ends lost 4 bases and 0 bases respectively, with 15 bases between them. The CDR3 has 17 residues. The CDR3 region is CASSSPMSHPTNEKLFF. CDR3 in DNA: TGTGCCAGCAGCTCCCCCATGTCGCACCCAACTAATGAAAAACTGTTTTTT.

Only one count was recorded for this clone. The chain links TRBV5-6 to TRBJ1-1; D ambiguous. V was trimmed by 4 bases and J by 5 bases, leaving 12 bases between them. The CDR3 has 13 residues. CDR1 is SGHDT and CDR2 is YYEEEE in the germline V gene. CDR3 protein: CASSHARVTEAFF. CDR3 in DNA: TGTGCCAGCAGCCATGCCCGGGTTACTGAAGCTTTCTTT.